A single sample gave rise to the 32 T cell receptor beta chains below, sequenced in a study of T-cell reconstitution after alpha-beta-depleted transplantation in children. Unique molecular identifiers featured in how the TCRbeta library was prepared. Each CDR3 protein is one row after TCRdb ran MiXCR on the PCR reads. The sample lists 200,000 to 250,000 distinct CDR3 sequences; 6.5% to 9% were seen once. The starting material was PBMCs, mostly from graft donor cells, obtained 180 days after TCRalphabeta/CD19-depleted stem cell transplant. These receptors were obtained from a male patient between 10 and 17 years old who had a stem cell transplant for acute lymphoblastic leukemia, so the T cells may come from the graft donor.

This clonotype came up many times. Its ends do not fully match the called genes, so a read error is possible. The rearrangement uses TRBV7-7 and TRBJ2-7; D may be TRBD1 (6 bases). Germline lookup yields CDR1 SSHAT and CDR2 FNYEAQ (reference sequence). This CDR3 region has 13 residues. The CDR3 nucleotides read TGTGCTAGCAGCCCCGGGTGGGGGCACGAGCAGTACTTC. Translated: CASSPGWGHEQYF.

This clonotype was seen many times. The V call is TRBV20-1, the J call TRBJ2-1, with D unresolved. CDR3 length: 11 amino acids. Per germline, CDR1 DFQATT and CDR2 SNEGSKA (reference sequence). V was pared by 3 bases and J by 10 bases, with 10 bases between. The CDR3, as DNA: TGCAGTGCTAGGGCACCGAGGGAGCAGTTCTTC. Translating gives CSARAPREQFF.

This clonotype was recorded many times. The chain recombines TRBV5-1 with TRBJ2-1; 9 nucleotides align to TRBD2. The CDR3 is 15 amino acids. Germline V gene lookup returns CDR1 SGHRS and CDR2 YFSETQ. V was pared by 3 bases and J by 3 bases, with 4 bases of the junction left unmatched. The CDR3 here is CASSSTSGFYNEQFF. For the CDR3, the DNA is TGCGCCAGCAGCTCGACTAGCGGCTTCTACAATGAGCAGTTCTTC.

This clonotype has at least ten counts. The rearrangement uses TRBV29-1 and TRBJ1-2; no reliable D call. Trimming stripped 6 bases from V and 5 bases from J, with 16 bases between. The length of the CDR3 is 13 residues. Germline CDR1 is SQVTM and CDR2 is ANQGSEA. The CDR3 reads CSVANHLLYGYTF. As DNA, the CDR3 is TGCAGCGTGGCGAACCACTTGCTATATGGCTACACCTTC.

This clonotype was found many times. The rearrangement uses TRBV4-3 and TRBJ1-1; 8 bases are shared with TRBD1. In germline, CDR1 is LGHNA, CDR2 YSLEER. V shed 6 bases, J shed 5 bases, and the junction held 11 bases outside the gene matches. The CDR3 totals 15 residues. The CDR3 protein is CASSLGQGLITEAFF. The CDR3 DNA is TGCGCCAGCAGTCTCGGACAGGGTTTGATAACTGAAGCTTTCTTT.

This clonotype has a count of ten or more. The CDR3 sequence: CSVATVITEAFF. The CDR3 coding sequence is TGCAGCGTCGCGACGGTGATCACTGAAGCTTTCTTT. This chain joins TRBV29-1 and TRBJ1-1; D is unclear. Germline V lookup: CDR1 SQVTM, CDR2 ANQGSEA. The V end was cut by 6 bases, the J end by 4 bases, with 12 bases between. The CDR3 contains 12 residues.

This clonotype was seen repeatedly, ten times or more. The CDR3 here is CASSLDLGEQFF. DNA for the CDR3: TGTGCCAGCAGCTTAGATCTGGGGGAGCAGTTCTTC. This chain uses TRBV7-2 with TRBJ2-1; D gene ambiguous. The germline V and J ends were trimmed by 1 base and 10 bases, with 8 bases remaining between them. CDR1 and CDR2 from the germline V gene are SGHTA and FQGNSA. The CDR3 runs to 12 residues.

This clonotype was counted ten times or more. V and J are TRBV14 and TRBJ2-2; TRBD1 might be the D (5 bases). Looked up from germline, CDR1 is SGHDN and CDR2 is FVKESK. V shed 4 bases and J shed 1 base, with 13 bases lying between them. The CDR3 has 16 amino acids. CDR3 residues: CASSLRAPRNTGELFF. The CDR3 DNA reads TGTGCCAGCAGCCTCAGGGCCCCTCGGAACACCGGGGAGCTGTTTTTT.

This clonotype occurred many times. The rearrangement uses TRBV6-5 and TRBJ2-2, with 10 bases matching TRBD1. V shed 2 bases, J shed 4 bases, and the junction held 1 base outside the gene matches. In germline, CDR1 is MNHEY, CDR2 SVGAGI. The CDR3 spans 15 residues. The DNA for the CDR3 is TGTGCCAGCAGTTACGGGACAGGGGCCACCGGGGAGCTGTTTTTT. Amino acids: CASSYGTGATGELFF.

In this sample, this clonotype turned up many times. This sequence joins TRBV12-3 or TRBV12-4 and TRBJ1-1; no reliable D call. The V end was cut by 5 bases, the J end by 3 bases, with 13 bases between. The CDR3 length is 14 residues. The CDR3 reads CASSPIGKDTEAFF. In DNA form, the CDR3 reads TGTGCCAGCAGTCCAATTGGTAAGGACACTGAAGCTTTCTTT.

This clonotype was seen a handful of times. CDR3 nucleotide sequence: TGTGCCAGCTCACCTGGACTAGCGGCACATTACGAGCAGTACTTC. Translated: CASSPGLAAHYEQYF. This rearrangement joins TRBV18 to TRBJ2-7; 10 bases are shared with TRBD2. There are 15 residues in the CDR3. Looked up from germline, CDR1 is KGHSH and CDR2 is LQKENI. With 3 bases clipped from V and 4 bases from J, the junction kept 6 bases outside the gene matches.

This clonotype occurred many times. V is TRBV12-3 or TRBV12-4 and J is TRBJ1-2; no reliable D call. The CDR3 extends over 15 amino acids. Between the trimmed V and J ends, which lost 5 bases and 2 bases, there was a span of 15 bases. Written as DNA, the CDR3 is TGTGCCAGCAGTGAATATTACGACGGCAACTATGGCTACACCTTC. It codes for CASSEYYDGNYGYTF.

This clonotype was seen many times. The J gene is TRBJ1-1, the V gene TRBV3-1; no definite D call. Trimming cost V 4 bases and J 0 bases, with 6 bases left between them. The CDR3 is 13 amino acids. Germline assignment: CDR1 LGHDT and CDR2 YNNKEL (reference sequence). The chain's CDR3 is CASSPSLNTEAFF. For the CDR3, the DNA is TGTGCCAGCAGCCCCTCACTGAACACTGAAGCTTTCTTT.

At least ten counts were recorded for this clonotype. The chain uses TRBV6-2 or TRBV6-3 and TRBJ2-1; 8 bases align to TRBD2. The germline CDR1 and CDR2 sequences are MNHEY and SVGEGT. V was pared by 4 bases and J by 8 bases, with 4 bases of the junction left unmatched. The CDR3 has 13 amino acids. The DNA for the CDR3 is TGTGCCAGCAGTTTCGGGGGGGCGTATGAGCAGTTCTTC. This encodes CASSFGGAYEQFF.

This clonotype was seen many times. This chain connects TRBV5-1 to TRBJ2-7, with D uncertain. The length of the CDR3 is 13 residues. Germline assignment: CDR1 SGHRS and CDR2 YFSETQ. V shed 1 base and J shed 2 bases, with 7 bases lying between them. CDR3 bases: TGCGCCAGCAGCTTGCATGAGACCTACGAGCAGTACTTC. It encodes CASSLHETYEQYF.

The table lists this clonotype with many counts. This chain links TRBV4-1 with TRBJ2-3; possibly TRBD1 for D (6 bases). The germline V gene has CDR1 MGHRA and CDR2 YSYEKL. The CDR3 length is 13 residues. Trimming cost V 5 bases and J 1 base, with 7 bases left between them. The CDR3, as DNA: TGCGCCAGCAGCAGACAGGGCACAGATACGCAGTATTTT. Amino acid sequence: CASSRQGTDTQYF.

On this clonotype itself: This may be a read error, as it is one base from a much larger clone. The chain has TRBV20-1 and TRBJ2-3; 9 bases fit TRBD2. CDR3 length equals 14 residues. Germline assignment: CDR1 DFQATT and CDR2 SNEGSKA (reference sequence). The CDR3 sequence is CTARSSGNVDTQYF. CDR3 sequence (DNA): TGCACTGCTAGATCTAGCGGGAATGTAGATACGCAGTATTTT.

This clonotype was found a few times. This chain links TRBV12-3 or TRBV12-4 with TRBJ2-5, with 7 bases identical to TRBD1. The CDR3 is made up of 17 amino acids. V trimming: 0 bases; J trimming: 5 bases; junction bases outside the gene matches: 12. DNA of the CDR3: TGTGCCAGCAGTTTAGCGGAGCGACAGGAAGGGGGCGAGACCCAGTACTTC. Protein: CASSLAERQEGGETQYF.

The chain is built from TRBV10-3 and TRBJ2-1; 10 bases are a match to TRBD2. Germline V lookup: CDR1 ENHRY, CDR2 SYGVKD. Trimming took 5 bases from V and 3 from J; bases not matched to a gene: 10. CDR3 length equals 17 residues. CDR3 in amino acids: CAISRSLAGTFYNEQFF. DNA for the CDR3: TGTGCCATCAGTCGATCACTAGCGGGGACCTTCTACAATGAGCAGTTCTTC.

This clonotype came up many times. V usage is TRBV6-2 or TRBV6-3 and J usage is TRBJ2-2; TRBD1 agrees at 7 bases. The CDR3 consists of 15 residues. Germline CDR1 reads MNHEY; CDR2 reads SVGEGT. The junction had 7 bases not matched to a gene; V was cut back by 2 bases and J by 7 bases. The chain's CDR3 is CASSYPDRSNGELFF. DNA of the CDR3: TGTGCCAGCAGTTACCCGGACAGGTCCAACGGGGAGCTGTTTTTT.

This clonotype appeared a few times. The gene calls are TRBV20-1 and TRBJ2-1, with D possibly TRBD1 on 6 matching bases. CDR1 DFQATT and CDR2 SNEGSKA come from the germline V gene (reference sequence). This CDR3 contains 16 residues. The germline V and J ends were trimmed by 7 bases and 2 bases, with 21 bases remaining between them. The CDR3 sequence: CSVSGQGSSPYNEQFF. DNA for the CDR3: TGCAGTGTCTCAGGCCAGGGGTCCTCTCCCTACAATGAGCAGTTCTTC.

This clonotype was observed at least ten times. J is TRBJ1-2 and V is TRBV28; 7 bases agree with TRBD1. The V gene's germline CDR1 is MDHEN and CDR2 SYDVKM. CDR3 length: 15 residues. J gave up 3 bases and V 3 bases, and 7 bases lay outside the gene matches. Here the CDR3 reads CASSFPTGKDYGYTF. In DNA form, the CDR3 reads TGTGCCAGCAGTTTTCCGACAGGGAAGGACTATGGCTACACCTTC.

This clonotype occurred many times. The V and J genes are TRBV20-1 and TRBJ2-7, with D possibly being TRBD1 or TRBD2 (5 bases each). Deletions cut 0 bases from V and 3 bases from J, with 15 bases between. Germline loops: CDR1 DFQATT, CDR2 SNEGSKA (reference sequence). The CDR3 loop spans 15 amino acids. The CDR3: CSARDMGPGIYEQYF. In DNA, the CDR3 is TGCAGTGCTAGAGATATGGGGCCGGGGATCTACGAGCAGTACTTC.

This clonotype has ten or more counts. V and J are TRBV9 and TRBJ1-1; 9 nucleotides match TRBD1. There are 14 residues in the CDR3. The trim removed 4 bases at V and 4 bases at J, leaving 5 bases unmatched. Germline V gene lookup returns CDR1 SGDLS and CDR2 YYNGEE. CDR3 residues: CASSKQGAGTEAFF. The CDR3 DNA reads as TGTGCCAGCAGCAAACAGGGGGCGGGCACTGAAGCTTTCTTT.

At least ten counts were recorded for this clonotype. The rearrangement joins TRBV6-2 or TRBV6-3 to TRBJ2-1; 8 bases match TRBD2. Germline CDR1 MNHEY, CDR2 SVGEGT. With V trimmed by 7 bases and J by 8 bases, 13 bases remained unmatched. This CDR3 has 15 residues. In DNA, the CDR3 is TGTGCCAGCACCATGGGCGCGGGAGGAGGGGATGAGCAGTTCTTC. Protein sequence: CASTMGAGGGDEQFF.

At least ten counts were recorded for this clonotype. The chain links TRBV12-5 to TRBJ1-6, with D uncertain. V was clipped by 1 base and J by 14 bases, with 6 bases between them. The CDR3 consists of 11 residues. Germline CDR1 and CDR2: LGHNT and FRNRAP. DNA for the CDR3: TGTGCTAGTGGTTTGGCCGAGGCCCTCCACTTT. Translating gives CASGLAEALHF.

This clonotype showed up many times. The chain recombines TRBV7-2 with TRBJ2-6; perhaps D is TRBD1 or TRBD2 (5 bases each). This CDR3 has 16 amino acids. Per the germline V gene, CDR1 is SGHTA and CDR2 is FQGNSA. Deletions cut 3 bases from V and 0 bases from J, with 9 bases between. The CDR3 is CASSFRGLSGANVLTF. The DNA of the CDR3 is TGTGCCAGCAGCTTCCGGGGCCTCTCTGGGGCCAACGTCCTGACTTTC.

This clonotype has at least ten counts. This chain's CDR3 is CASTQGTFANEKLFF. CDR3 sequence (DNA): TGTGCCAGCACACAGGGAACATTCGCTAATGAAAAACTGTTTTTT. This sequence joins TRBV28 and TRBJ1-4; possibly TRBD1 for D (6 bases). Trimming pared 7 bases from V and 3 bases from J, leaving 15 bases between. Germline V gene data show CDR1 as MDHEN and CDR2 as SYDVKM. The CDR3 is made up of 15 amino acids.

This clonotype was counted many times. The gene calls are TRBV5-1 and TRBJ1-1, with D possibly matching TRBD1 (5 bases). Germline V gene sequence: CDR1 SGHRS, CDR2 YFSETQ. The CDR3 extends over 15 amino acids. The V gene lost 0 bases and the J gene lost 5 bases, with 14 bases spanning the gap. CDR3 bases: TGCGCCAGCAGCTTGGGTTCAGGGCTGGGAACTGAAGCTTTCTTT. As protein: CASSLGSGLGTEAFF.

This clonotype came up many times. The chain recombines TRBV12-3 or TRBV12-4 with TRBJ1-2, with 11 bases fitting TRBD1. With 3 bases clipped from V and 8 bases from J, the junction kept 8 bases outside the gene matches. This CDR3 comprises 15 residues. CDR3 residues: CASSFSGQGAGGYTF. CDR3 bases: TGTGCCAGCAGTTTCTCCGGACAGGGGGCAGGCGGCTACACCTTC.

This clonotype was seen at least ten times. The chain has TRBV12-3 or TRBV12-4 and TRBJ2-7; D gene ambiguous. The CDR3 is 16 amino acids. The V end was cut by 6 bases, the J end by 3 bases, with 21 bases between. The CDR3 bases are TGTGCCAGCAGGGGCGGCGCTCACCTCCTTGACTACGAGCAGTACTTC. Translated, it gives CASRGGAHLLDYEQYF.

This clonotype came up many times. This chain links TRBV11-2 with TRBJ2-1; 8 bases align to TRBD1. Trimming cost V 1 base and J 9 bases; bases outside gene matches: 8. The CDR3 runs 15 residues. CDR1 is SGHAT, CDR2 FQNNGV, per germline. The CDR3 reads CASSLVRTGRGEQFF. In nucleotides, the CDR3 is TGTGCCAGCAGCTTAGTACGGACAGGGAGAGGTGAGCAGTTCTTC.